The TCR beta chain described here comes from a study of beta chain features in type 1 diabetes. In this sample, this clone turned up a few times. What it recognizes is unknown. The V and J ends lost 0 bases and 3 bases respectively, with 2 bases between them. The CDR3 runs to 11 residues. Germline V lookup: CDR1 DFQATT, CDR2 SNEGSKA (reference sequence). The authors reverse transcribed all of the isolated RNA, so sequencing captured expressed TCRB transcripts. Using immunoSEQ multiplex PCR, the repertoire was profiled, and TCRdb retains in-frame clones only, with some absent. Of about 700,000 clones in the sample, roughly 12% were seen once. Study results and caveats: When Type 1 diabetes patients were examined, their TCRB CDR3s proved moderately but significantly shorter in all four CD4+ subsets.

The rearrangement uses TRBV20-1 and TRBJ1-1; D unclear. Sequencing was carried out using naive CD4+ T cells from blood. The TCR comes from a man between 18 and 29 years old with type 1 diabetes. The CDR3: CSARDDTEAFF. CDR3 in DNA: TGCAGTGCTAGAGATGACACTGAAGCTTTCTTT.